Below are 7 T cell receptor beta chains sequenced from a single sample in a study of high-grade serous ovarian cancer treatment subgroups. TCRdb keeps only in-frame clones here, not all; method: immunoSEQ multiplex PCR. The data hold about 2,000 clones, with around 75% observed a single time. Tumor samples were obtained before definitive surgery or chemotherapy. Input material: tumor tissue. Every receptor here comes from a human donor with high-grade serous ovarian cancer.

The V and J genes are TRBV7-2 and TRBJ2-5, with 11 bases that match TRBD2. The CDR3 sequence is 17 residues long. Trimming removed 4 bases from V and 0 bases from J; junction bases left unmatched: 7. In germline, CDR1 is SGHTA, CDR2 FQGNSA. CDR3: CASSSGTSGRYQETQYF. The CDR3 DNA sequence: TGTGCCAGCAGCTCCGGGACTAGCGGACGGTACCAAGAGACCCAGTACTTC. Together with reference TRBV7-2 and TRBJ2-5, the CDR3 gives the full variable domain: GAGVSQSPSNKVTEKGKDVELRCDPISGHTALYWYRQSLGQGLEFLIYFQGNSAPDKSGLPSDRFSAERTGGSVSTLTIQRTQQEDSAVYLCASSSGTSGRYQETQYFGPGTRLLVL.

The chain combines TRBV7-2 with TRBJ1-4; 7 bases agree with TRBD1. The V gene's germline CDR1 is SGHTA and CDR2 FQGNSA. The CDR3 is made up of 12 amino acids. The junction had 1 base not matched to a gene; V was cut back by 5 bases and J by 7 bases. The CDR3 DNA reads TGTGCCAGCAGCAGACAGGGTGAAAAACTGTTTTTT. Translating gives CASSRQGEKLFF.

The count of this clone is one. The chain links TRBV6-6 to TRBJ1-1; D is possibly TRBD1 (6 bases). There are 14 residues in the CDR3. Germline assignment: CDR1 MNHNY and CDR2 SVGAGI (reference sequence). Deletions cut 7 bases from V and 1 base from J, with 13 bases between. This chain's CDR3 is CASIPRTANTEAFF. CDR3 nucleotide sequence: TGTGCCAGCATTCCGCGGACAGCGAACACTGAAGCTTTCTTT.

This clone was recorded once. The V gene is TRBV20-1, the J gene TRBJ1-1; D ambiguous. V lost 5 bases to trimming and J lost 1 base, with 5 bases between them. The germline V gene encodes CDR1 DFQATT and CDR2 SNEGSKA (reference sequence). The CDR3 runs to 11 residues. The CDR3, as DNA: TGCAGTGCTGGCCAGAACACTGAAGCTTTCTTT. Its protein is CSAGQNTEAFF.

The gene calls are TRBV11-2 and TRBJ2-5; 10 bases map to TRBD2. CDR1 is SGHAT and CDR2 is FQNNGV in the germline V gene. There are 16 residues in the CDR3. V lost 0 bases, J lost 6 bases, and 7 bases stayed unmatched. The CDR3 nucleotides read TGTGCCAGCAGCTTAGATCTGAGCGGGGGGGCCCAGACCCAGTACTTC. Amino acid sequence: CASSLDLSGGAQTQYF.

In this sample, this clone turned up a few times. The chain carries TRBV4-2 and TRBJ1-3; no clear D. The V gene's germline CDR1 is LGHNA and CDR2 YNFKEQ. The CDR3 has 11 residues. Trimming shortened V by 6 bases and J by 4 bases, and 4 bases separated the two germline ends. The CDR3 nucleotides read TGTGCCAGCAGTGGGGGAAACACCATATATTTT. Translated: CASSGGNTIYF.

The gene calls are TRBV5-6 and TRBJ1-2, with 7 bases matching TRBD1. CDR1 and CDR2 from the germline V gene are SGHDT and YYEEEE. J lost 2 bases, V lost 0 bases, and 10 bases had no gene match. CDR3 size: 17 residues. CDR3 coding DNA: TGTGCCAGCAGCTTGGATCGCGGGGGCAGGGGGAACTATGGCTACACCTTC. This encodes CASSLDRGGRGNYGYTF.